A single sample gave rise to the 19 T cell receptor beta chains below, sequenced in a study of blood T cell repertoires in COVID-19. The assay was immunoSEQ multiplex PCR, and TCRdb's table has in-frame clones only and misses some. The sample holds 200,000 to 250,000 clones; more than 70% are singletons and the top ten take over 9%. Material: peripheral blood. Receptors were obtained from a man at least 80 years old with acute or convalescent COVID-19.

This clone was detected only once. This chain joins TRBV12-5 and TRBJ1-2, with 12 bases identical to TRBD1. This CDR3 region has 16 residues. The germline gives CDR1 LGHNT, CDR2 FRNRAP. V lost 6 bases to trimming and J lost 7 bases; unmatched junction nucleotides: 12. The CDR3 loop is CASGRNTGTGGGGYTF. CDR3 bases: TGTGCTAGTGGCCGGAATACCGGGACAGGGGGCGGTGGCTACACCTTC.

J is TRBJ2-7 and V is TRBV6-5; TRBD1 matches at 8 bases. V gave up 8 bases and J gave up 6 bases; unmatched junction bases: 15. The CDR3 runs 15 residues. Germline CDR1 MNHEY, CDR2 SVGAGI. The CDR3 region is CASYDFGTGIGEQYF. The CDR3 DNA follows: TGTGCCAGCTATGATTTTGGGACAGGCATAGGCGAGCAGTACTTC.

The V call is TRBV4-1, the J call TRBJ1-4; D is perhaps TRBD1 (5 bases). The CDR3 is made up of 16 amino acids. With 4 bases removed from V and 8 bases from J, the gap between germline ends came to 20 bases. The germline V gene has CDR1 MGHRA and CDR2 YSYEKL. DNA of the CDR3: TGCGCCAGCAGCCCCGGTGGGACTAGGGGAGGAGAAAAACTGTTTTTT. Translating it yields CASSPGGTRGGEKLFF.

This chain joins TRBV27 and TRBJ2-3; D call uncertain. Germline V gene data show CDR1 as MNHEY and CDR2 as SMNVEV (reference sequence). The CDR3 is 13 amino acids. Trimming shortened V by 0 bases and J by 2 bases, and 3 bases separated the two germline ends. Here the CDR3 DNA reads TGTGCCAGCAGTTTATCTATCACAGATACGCAGTATTTT. It translates to CASSLSITDTQYF.

J is TRBJ2-1 and V is TRBV5-8, with D possibly matching TRBD2 (6 bases). CDR1 and CDR2 from the germline V gene are SGHTS and YDEGEE. V dropped 4 bases and J dropped 3 bases, with 11 bases sitting between them. The CDR3 consists of 14 residues. The CDR3 bases are TGTGCCAGCAGCAAAGGGACTTTCTACAATGAGCAGTTCTTC. Translated: CASSKGTFYNEQFF.

This clone was observed once. V gene TRBV11-3 combines with J gene TRBJ2-5, with a tentative D call TRBD2 (6 bases). V was shortened by 1 base and J by 5 bases, with 14 bases between the two germline ends. Germline-derived CDR1 and CDR2 are SGHNT and YENEEA. The CDR3 loop spans 15 amino acids. The CDR3 reads CASSLGRTGEETQYF. CDR3 bases: TGTGCCAGCAGCTTAGGCCGGACGGGAGAGGAGACCCAGTACTTC.

V is TRBV12-5 and J is TRBJ2-3; 9 positions agree with TRBD1. J was trimmed by 5 bases and V by 6 bases; bases with no gene match: 3. Germline CDR1 and CDR2: LGHNT and FRNRAP. CDR3 length: 13 residues. The chain's CDR3 is CASGQGAGDTQYF. DNA for the CDR3: TGTGCTAGTGGACAGGGGGCTGGAGATACGCAGTATTTT.

V and J are TRBV7-9 and TRBJ2-1; D not certain. CDR1 is SEHNR, CDR2 FQNEAQ, per germline (reference sequence). This CDR3 is 14 amino acids long. The germline V and J ends were trimmed by 0 bases and 8 bases, with 11 bases remaining between them. The DNA for the CDR3 is TGTGCCAGCAGCTTAGCGATCCGCTCGGATGAGCAGTTCTTC. Amino acids: CASSLAIRSDEQFF.

The chain has TRBV7-3 and TRBJ2-1; D may be TRBD2 (5 bases). Germline V lookup: CDR1 SGHTA, CDR2 FQGTGA. This CDR3 comprises 15 residues. Trimming took off 4 bases at V and 8 bases at J, with 18 bases between the two ends. CDR3 bases: TGTGCCAGCAGCTCCTCCGTTGCGGGCGGCCATGAGCAGTTCTTC. Its protein is CASSSSVAGGHEQFF.

The V call is TRBV28, the J call TRBJ2-3; 11 bases align to TRBD2. The CDR3 extends over 15 amino acids. With V trimmed by 6 bases and J by 4 bases, 6 bases remained unmatched. From germline, CDR1 is MDHEN and CDR2 SYDVKM. DNA for the CDR3: TGTGCCAGCAGCTCGACTAGCGGGACCCCAGATACGCAGTATTTT. It encodes CASSSTSGTPDTQYF.

The table lists this clone with a count of one. The V and J genes are TRBV24-1 and TRBJ2-1; the match to TRBD2 covers 8 bases. CDR1 and CDR2 (germline): KGHDR, SFDVKD. This CDR3 has 16 residues. V shed 0 bases, J shed 7 bases, and the junction held 7 bases outside the gene matches. DNA for the CDR3: TGTGCCACCAGTGATTTGCCTCTAAGCGGGAGTAATGAGCAGTTCTTC. Residues: CATSDLPLSGSNEQFF.

This clone has more than one count but fewer than ten. The chain recombines TRBV21-1 with TRBJ1-6; no check of the table's D call, TRBD1, against the DNA was made. TRBV21-1 is tagged as a pseudogene. The CDR3 has 22 amino acids. The CDR3 is CASSKRGNRPPFLCSYNSPLHF. Written as DNA, the CDR3 is TGTGCCAGCAGCAAAAGGGGGAACAGGCCTCCTTTCTTATGCTCCTATAATTCACCCCTCCACTTT.

The chain combines TRBV28 with TRBJ2-7; D not certain. CDR3 length: 10 amino acids. Trimming took 8 bases from V and 6 from J, leaving 8 bases between them. CDR1 MDHEN and CDR2 SYDVKM come from the germline V gene. CDR3 bases: TGTGCCAGCGGGCCTCGCGAGCAGTACTTC. This encodes CASGPREQYF.

The chain has TRBV4-1 and TRBJ2-7; TRBD1 might be the D (5 bases). In germline, CDR1 is MGHRA, CDR2 YSYEKL. The CDR3 totals 14 residues. Trimming stripped 0 bases from V and 3 bases from J, with 9 bases between. In DNA form, the CDR3 reads TGCGCCAGCAGCCAAGAACCGACAGTCTACGAGCAGTACTTC. It encodes CASSQEPTVYEQYF.

This clone appeared a single time. J is TRBJ1-4 and V is TRBV15; maybe TRBD1 (6 bases). The CDR3 runs 15 residues. Germline CDR1 LNHNV, CDR2 YYDKDF (reference sequence). V lost 5 bases to trimming and J lost 4 bases, with 14 bases between them. The CDR3 loop is CATSSQGMSNEKLFF. The CDR3 DNA follows: TGTGCCACCAGCTCCCAGGGGATGAGTAATGAAAAACTGTTTTTT.

J is TRBJ2-1 and V is TRBV6-6, with TRBD1 identical over 7 bases. From germline, CDR1 is MNHNY and CDR2 SVGAGI (reference sequence). CDR3 length equals 11 residues. With V trimmed by 2 bases and J by 14 bases, 3 bases remained unmatched. The CDR3 DNA sequence: TGTGCCAGCAGTTACGGGCAGGGGGAGTTCTTC. Encoded protein: CASSYGQGEFF.

This chain links TRBV28 with TRBJ1-5; D gene ambiguous. Trimming left V 8 bases short and J 1 base short, with 9 bases between. CDR1 and CDR2 (germline): MDHEN, SYDVKM. The length of the CDR3 is 13 residues. As DNA, the CDR3 is TGTGCCAGCGCGGCTTGGAGCAATCAGCCCCAGCATTTT. Amino acids: CASAAWSNQPQHF.

The chain couples TRBV28 to TRBJ1-5; a weak D match, TRBD1 (5 bases). This CDR3 spans 15 amino acids. V was clipped by 3 bases and J by 4 bases, with 13 bases between them. The germline V gene encodes CDR1 MDHEN and CDR2 SYDVKM. CDR3 DNA sequence: TGTGCCAGCAGTTTTCCAGGGTTGGGGAATCAGCCCCAGCATTTT. Translation gives CASSFPGLGNQPQHF.

The chain combines TRBV15 with TRBJ1-6, with D maybe TRBD1 (5 bases). V was shortened by 4 bases and J by 2 bases, with 9 bases between the two germline ends. The CDR3 is made up of 15 amino acids. Germline V gene data show CDR1 as LNHNV and CDR2 as YYDKDF (reference sequence). The CDR3 sequence is CATSTRGTYNSPLHF. The CDR3, as DNA: TGTGCCACCAGCACCCGGGGGACCTATAATTCACCCCTCCACTTT.